This record looks at one TCR beta chain sequence and its context. The V and J ends lost 0 bases and 3 bases, in that order; junction bases with no gene match: 1. There are 14 residues in the CDR3. The germline CDR1 and CDR2 sequences are SGHRS and YFSETQ. This sample stems from a study of CD8+ T cells in alopecia areata. Reverse transcribed after extraction, RNA yielded cDNA as the sequencing template. Clones were sequenced by immunoSEQ multiplex PCR, and TCRdb holds only the in-frame ones, with some missing. The table lists about 150,000 clones, approximately 53% of them singletons. The material was CD8+ T cells sorted from blood, obtained at week 0. The chain has TRBV5-1 and TRBJ2-7, with 9 bases identical to TRBD1. The sequence came from a human donor with alopecia areata. This CDR3 is CASSLGTGVYEQYF. CDR3 nucleotides: TGCGCCAGCAGCTTGGGGACAGGGGTCTACGAGCAGTACTTC. The full variable domain, with the rest looked up from reference TRBV5-1 and TRBJ2-7, is KAGVTQTPRYLIKTRGQQVTLSCSPISGHRSVSWYQQTPGQGLQFLFEYFSETQRNKGNFPGRFSGRQFSNSRSEMNVSTLELGDSALYLCASSLGTGVYEQYFGPGTRLTVT.